The entry below describes one T cell receptor beta chain. Its antigen remains unknown. Profiled with immunoSEQ multiplex PCR; TCRdb holds only in-frame clones, not every one. The sample lists some 76,000 clones, about 94% occurring once. Among the roughly 120 subjects of the validation cohort, separate from the approximately 700-subject first cohort, were the donors. The CDR3 extends over 13 amino acids. Trimming pared 5 bases from V and 7 bases from J, leaving 14 bases between. Germline loops: CDR1 MDHEN, CDR2 SYDVKM. These data come from a study of cytomegalovirus exposure and HLA in healthy donors. General observations from the study: TCR beta chains numbering more than 150 were designated cytomegalovirus-associated. Later, an analysis found that TCR clusters from the first cohort tended to co-occur in the 130 or so validation repertoires. Most TCR sequences were seen very rarely across donors, but some public TCRs occurred in many.

Sample: PBMCs. The chain links TRBV28 to TRBJ1-2; D perhaps matches TRBD1 (5 bases). The clonotype was recovered from a woman under 30 in good health and CMV-seronegative. The CDR3 sequence: CASSPRAGRGYTF. The CDR3 region has the DNA TGTGCCAGCAGTCCCCGTGCGGGACGTGGCTACACCTTC.